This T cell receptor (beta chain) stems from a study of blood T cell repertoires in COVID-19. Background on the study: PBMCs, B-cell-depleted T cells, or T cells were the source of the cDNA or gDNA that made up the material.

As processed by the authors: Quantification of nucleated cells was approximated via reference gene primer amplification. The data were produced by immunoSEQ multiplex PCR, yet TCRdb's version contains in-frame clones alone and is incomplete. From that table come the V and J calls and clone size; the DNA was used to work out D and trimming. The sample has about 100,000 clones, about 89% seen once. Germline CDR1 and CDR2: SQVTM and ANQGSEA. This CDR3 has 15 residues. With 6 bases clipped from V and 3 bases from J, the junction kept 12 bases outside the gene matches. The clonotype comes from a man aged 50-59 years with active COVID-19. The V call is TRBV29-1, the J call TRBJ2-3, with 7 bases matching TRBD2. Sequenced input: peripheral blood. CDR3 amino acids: CSVRGRENGTDTQYF. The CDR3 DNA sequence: TGCAGCGTCCGAGGGCGGGAGAACGGGACAGATACGCAGTATTTT.